Each of the 20 T cell receptor beta chains below was sequenced from the same sample in a study of response to subunit inactivated influenza vaccine (dated by TCRdb to 2016 to 2018). The library was generated by RT-PCR. TCRdb shows the sequencer as Illumina HiSeq 2500. TCRdb itself trimmed the public reads at Q25 with fastp, ran MiXCR and retained productive beta chains. Each entry is one CDR3 protein sequence, shown with its most common DNA and genes. The sample records 550,000 to 650,000 distinct CDR3 sequences, 10% to 15% of which are singletons. About 10% of the sample comes from the top ten. The source was PBMCs from blood, collected on the day of vaccination. All receptors derive from a man between 50 and 59 years old who received an inactivated influenza vaccine. Donor details come from another sample of the same person, matched by shared clones.

V and J are TRBV7-2 and TRBJ2-7; D possibly matches TRBD1 or TRBD2 (5 bases each). V dropped 3 bases and J dropped 2 bases, with 14 bases sitting between them. The CDR3 loop spans 15 amino acids. From germline, CDR1 is SGHTA and CDR2 FQGNSA. CDR3 sequence (DNA): TGTGCCAGCAGCTTGTCTGGGACGGTCCCCTACGAGCAGTACTTC. Encoded protein: CASSLSGTVPYEQYF.

CDR3 bases: TGTGCCAGCAGCTTGGCCCCAGGGGGATCGAACACCGGGGAGCTGTTTTTT. It codes for CASSLAPGGSNTGELFF. The genes are TRBV5-5 and TRBJ2-2; 7 bases line up with TRBD1. The CDR3 totals 17 residues. Unmatched junction bases numbered 5, after V lost 0 bases and J lost 0 bases. CDR1 SGHKS and CDR2 YYEKEE come from the germline V gene (reference sequence). Supplemented by reference TRBV5-5 and TRBJ2-2, the full variable domain reads DAGVTQSPTHLIKTRGQQVTLRCSPISGHKSVSWYQQVLGQGPQFIFQYYEKEERGRGNFPDRFSARQFPNYSSELNVNALLLGDSALYLCASSLAPGGSNTGELFFGEGSRLTVL.

The V gene is TRBV5-1, the J gene TRBJ2-2; D might be TRBD1 (5 bases). The CDR3 runs to 14 residues. Trimming cost V 0 bases and J 6 bases, with 9 bases left between them. Germline V gene lookup returns CDR1 SGHRS and CDR2 YFSETQ. CDR3 bases: TGCGCCAGCAGCTTGGCAGGGCTTCCCGGGGAGCTGTTTTTT. Its translation is CASSLAGLPGELFF.

This chain uses TRBV7-6 with TRBJ2-2; TRBD2 matches 11 bases. The CDR3 length is 17 residues. Germline lookup yields CDR1 SGHVS and CDR2 FNYEAQ. J gave up 7 bases and V 5 bases, and 12 bases lay outside the gene matches. The CDR3 sequence: CASSLLLAGVGSGELFF. The CDR3 nucleotides are TGTGCCAGCAGCCTGCTACTAGCGGGAGTAGGTAGCGGGGAGCTGTTTTTT.

This clonotype has ten or more counts. The chain employs TRBV20-1 and TRBJ2-7, with 8 bases identical to TRBD2. The CDR3 is made up of 12 amino acids. Germline-derived CDR1 and CDR2 are DFQATT and SNEGSKA (reference sequence). Trimming took 5 bases from V and 6 from J; bases not matched to a gene: 6. The CDR3 protein is CSAPGTSVEQYF. As DNA, the CDR3 is TGCAGTGCTCCCGGGACTAGTGTCGAGCAGTACTTC.

This clonotype was recorded at least ten times. The chain uses TRBV28 and TRBJ2-2, with unresolved D. Germline CDR1 MDHEN, CDR2 SYDVKM. Trimming removed 1 base from V and 7 bases from J, with 4 bases in between. This CDR3 is 12 amino acids long. The CDR3 coding sequence is TGTGCCAGCAGTTTATTACTCGGGGAGCTGTTTTTT. Amino acid sequence: CASSLLLGELFF.

In this sample, this clonotype turned up a few times. This chain joins TRBV6-1 and TRBJ2-6; TRBD2 matches 9 bases. The CDR3 has 15 residues. J lost 10 bases, V lost 6 bases, and 10 bases had no gene match. CDR1 is MNHNS, CDR2 SASEGT, per germline. CDR3 in DNA: TGTGCCAGCAGAGCCGTAGCGGGAGTCGCGAACGTCCTGACTTTC. Translated, it gives CASRAVAGVANVLTF.

Many counts were recorded for this clonotype. The chain uses TRBV9 and TRBJ2-1; TRBD2 agrees at 8 bases. Germline V gene lookup returns CDR1 SGDLS and CDR2 YYNGEE. This CDR3 has 17 residues. Unmatched junction bases numbered 5, after V lost 0 bases and J lost 0 bases. The CDR3 region is CASSVVDSGSSYNEQFF. The CDR3, as DNA: TGTGCCAGCAGCGTAGTGGACAGCGGGAGCTCCTACAATGAGCAGTTCTTC. Looking up the rest from reference TRBV9 and TRBJ2-1 gives the full variable domain: DSGVTQTPKHLITATGQRVTLRCSPRSGDLSVYWYQQSLDQGLQFLIQYYNGEERAKGNILERFSAQQFPDLHSELNLSSLELGDSALYFCASSVVDSGSSYNEQFFGPGTRLTVL.

This clonotype was seen at least ten times. J is TRBJ2-1 and V is TRBV12-3 or TRBV12-4; D not resolved. The CDR3 totals 15 residues. The V end was cut by 1 base, the J end by 4 bases, with 11 bases between. CDR3 residues: CASSLVQSQYNEQFF. The CDR3 nucleotides are TGTGCCAGCAGTTTAGTCCAGTCCCAATACAATGAGCAGTTCTTC.

There are many counts of this clonotype. The chain employs TRBV5-1 and TRBJ2-3, with D unresolved. Germline CDR1 SGHRS, CDR2 YFSETQ. The CDR3 consists of 13 residues. The germline V and J ends were trimmed by 0 bases and 1 base, with 3 bases remaining between them. CDR3 in DNA: TGCGCCAGCAGCTTGGAGGGCACAGATACGCAGTATTTT. Amino acids: CASSLEGTDTQYF.

V is TRBV20-1 and J is TRBJ2-5, with unresolved D. The germline CDR1 and CDR2 sequences are DFQATT and SNEGSKA (reference sequence). The CDR3 covers 12 residues. The germline V and J ends were trimmed by 5 bases and 4 bases, with 11 bases remaining between them. In nucleotides, the CDR3 is TGCAGTGCTTTCTCGGGTGCAGAGACCCAGTACTTC. This translates into CSAFSGAETQYF.

This clonotype came up many times. This chain uses TRBV7-2 with TRBJ1-1, with D tentatively TRBD1 (5 bases). The germline V gene encodes CDR1 SGHTA and CDR2 FQGNSA. The CDR3 sequence is 14 residues long. Between the trimmed V and J ends, which lost 2 bases and 1 base, there was a span of 8 bases. As DNA, the CDR3 is TGTGCCAGCAGCTTAATGAGGGGGAACACTGAAGCTTTCTTT. Its translation is CASSLMRGNTEAFF. The entire variable domain, with the rest obtained from reference TRBV7-2 and TRBJ1-1, is as follows: GAGVSQSPSNKVTEKGKDVELRCDPISGHTALYWYRQSLGQGLEFLIYFQGNSAPDKSGLPSDRFSAERTGGSVSTLTIQRTQQEDSAVYLCASSLMRGNTEAFFGQGTRLTVV.

On this clonotype itself: One end of the junction fails to match germline, which may point to a read error. J is TRBJ2-7 and V is TRBV28; 8 bases align to TRBD1. The CDR3 contains 14 residues. CDR1 and CDR2 (germline): MDHEN, SYDVKM. Here the CDR3 reads CASMERQGKYEQYF. In DNA, the CDR3 is TGTGCAAGCATGGAGAGACAGGGGAAATACGAGCAGTACTTC.

This clonotype turned up a few times. This chain joins TRBV12-3 or TRBV12-4 and TRBJ2-7; 7 bases are shared with TRBD1. This CDR3 has 14 amino acids. Trimming removed 6 bases from V and 2 bases from J; junction bases left unmatched: 7. The CDR3 spells CASRARQGAYEQYF. The CDR3, as DNA: TGTGCCAGCAGGGCTAGACAGGGAGCCTACGAGCAGTACTTC.

Points on this clonotype: This may be a read error: a much more frequent sequence differs by one nucleotide. The rearrangement links TRBV12-3 or TRBV12-4 to TRBJ2-7, with D perhaps assigned TRBD1 or TRBD2 (6 bases each). This CDR3 comprises 16 residues. The CDR3 DNA reads as TGTGGCAGCAGTTTAGGGGCGACGAGGGGGGCTTACGAGCAGTACTTC. This translates into CGSSLGATRGAYEQYF.

The chain combines TRBV11-2 with TRBJ2-2, with no clear D. The V gene's germline CDR1 is SGHAT and CDR2 FQNNGV. V gave up 3 bases and J gave up 4 bases, with 9 bases separating them. The CDR3 runs to 14 residues. DNA of the CDR3: TGTGCCAGCAGCTTCTACGGTAGCACCGGGGAGCTGTTTTTT. This codes for CASSFYGSTGELFF.

This rearrangement joins TRBV6-2 or TRBV6-3 to TRBJ2-1, with D tentatively TRBD2 (5 bases). The germline gives CDR1 MNHEY, CDR2 SVGEGT. V shed 10 bases and J shed 5 bases, with 24 bases lying between them. CDR3 length: 16 amino acids. The CDR3 reads CATWRLGLAVNNEQFF. CDR3 bases: TGTGCCACATGGAGGCTGGGATTAGCTGTGAACAATGAGCAGTTCTTC.

The rearrangement links TRBV6-1 to TRBJ2-1; perhaps D is TRBD1 or TRBD2 (6 bases each). V was pared by 5 bases and J by 0 bases, with 14 bases between. The CDR3 has 16 residues. CDR1 is MNHNS, CDR2 SASEGT, per germline. The CDR3 reads CASSTPRGGSYNEQFF. CDR3 sequence (DNA): TGTGCCAGCAGTACCCCCAGGGGAGGCTCCTACAATGAGCAGTTCTTC.

This clonotype was counted between two and nine times. This CDR3 is CASSYSTETGRVNTEAFF. The CDR3 DNA follows: TGTGCCAGCAGTTACTCGACCGAAACGGGCAGGGTGAACACTGAAGCTTTCTTT. The V gene is TRBV6-5, the J gene TRBJ1-1, with D possibly matching TRBD1 (5 bases). V dropped 0 bases and J dropped 0 bases, with 17 bases sitting between them. The V gene's germline CDR1 is MNHEY and CDR2 SVGAGI. This CDR3 contains 18 residues.

This clonotype was recorded a few times. The chain recombines TRBV12-3 or TRBV12-4 with TRBJ2-7, with no clear D. The V and J ends lost 3 bases and 6 bases respectively, with 12 bases between them. The CDR3 extends over 13 amino acids. This CDR3 is CASSFPLSIEQYF. The DNA of the CDR3 is TGTGCCAGCAGTTTCCCCCTCTCCATCGAGCAGTACTTC.